This T cell receptor beta chain is drawn from a study of blood T cell repertoires in COVID-19. Study-level information: From T cells, B-cell-depleted T cells, or PBMCs came the material, which was cDNA or gDNA.

Source study methods: The assay estimated nucleated cells by amplifying reference gene primers. Generated by immunoSEQ multiplex PCR, the TCRdb table keeps only in-frame clones and is missing some. That table furnishes V, J and clone size, whereas the DNA furnished D and trimming. The sample contains under 15,000 clones, nearly 90% of which appear only once. Trimming cost V 6 bases and J 1 base, with 13 bases left between them. The CDR3 has 15 residues. The germline gives CDR1 MRHNA, CDR2 SNTAGT. The receptor was derived from a human donor in a cohort sampled during active COVID-19. The material sequenced was peripheral blood. The V gene is TRBV6-4, the J gene TRBJ1-5; no definite D call. The CDR3 nucleotides are TGTGCCAGCAGATCTCCCGGGTTGAGCAATCAGCCCCAGCATTTT. The encoded protein is CASRSPGLSNQPQHF.